The text below deals with one T cell receptor beta chain. Its target is unknown. This sample was included in a study of CD8+ T cells in alopecia areata. Whole-study results and caveats: Having one nonresponder leaves uncertain how baseline CD8+ expansion relates to response. Scalp specimens additionally yield sequences from normal skin's resident alphabeta T cells.

Germline assignment: CDR1 SGHRS and CDR2 YFSETQ. V gave up 2 bases and J gave up 0 bases, with 6 bases separating them. The CDR3 is made up of 15 amino acids. The authors extracted RNA and reverse transcribed it into cDNA as the sequencing template. The repertoire was sequenced with immunoSEQ multiplex PCR; TCRdb's copy has only in-frame clones and lacks some. Here the sample spans 130,000 to 150,000 clones, roughly 82% being singletons. Treatment specified: oral pan-JAK inhibitor, 5-10 mg twice daily. A FACSAria was used to sort CD4+ and CD8+ T cells. These cells came from PBMCs. V is TRBV5-1 and J is TRBJ2-6, with a possible D match to TRBD1 (5 bases). This material consisted of CD8+ T cells sorted from blood, taken at week 4, from a patient treated with tofacitinib. This sequence originates from a human donor with alopecia areata. CDR3 protein: CASSLQASGANVLTF. CDR3 nucleotides: TGCGCCAGCAGCTTACAGGCCTCTGGGGCCAACGTCCTGACTTTC.